These T cell receptor beta chains were read from a single sample in a study of early stage breast cancer tumors. Method: immunoSEQ multiplex PCR; TCRdb's copy keeps in-frame clones and lacks some. This sample has tens of thousands of clones, with under 85% found just once. Sequencing was performed on blood. The receptors derive from a person aged 55 to 75 with breast cancer. Each CDR3 is given with its conserved first and last residue. Fields, in order: J gene, V gene, clone size, D gene, CDR3 DNA, CDR3 protein. D genes are given only for firm matches. The size field is filled for only some rows; it gives once, few, many or a size class.

TRBJ1-6	TRBV6-5	-	-	TGTGCCAGCAGTATGGTGACCTATAATTCACCCCTCCACTTT	CASSMVTYNSPLHF
TRBJ2-1	TRBV4-1	-	-	TGCGCCAGCAGCGAACCTGGGCGGGTTGGACTCTCCTACAATGAGCAGTTCTTC	CASSEPGRVGLSYNEQFF
TRBJ1-5	TRBV7-8	once	-	TGTGCCAGCAGCTTGTCGCAGGGCAATCAGCCCCAGCATTTT	CASSLSQGNQPQHF
TRBJ2-7	TRBV28	-	-	TGTGCCAGCAGTTTTTGGGGCGGCGAGCAGTACTTC	CASSFWGGEQYF
TRBJ2-2	TRBV9	-	-	TGTGCCAGCAGCGTAGTTTCACGCACCGGGGAGCTGTTTTTT	CASSVVSRTGELFF
TRBJ1-4	TRBV5-1	-	-	TGCGCCAGCAGCTTGGAGCCGGGCAATGAAAAACTGTTTTTT	CASSLEPGNEKLFF
TRBJ1-1	TRBV6-6	-	TRBD1	TGTGCCAGCAGTTTCAACAGGGGCCACACTGAAGCTTTCTTT	CASSFNRGHTEAFF
TRBJ2-2	TRBV6-5	-	-	TGTGCCAGCAGTTACATTTCCACCGGGGAGCTGTTTTTT	CASSYISTGELFF
TRBJ1-2	TRBV6-5	-	-	TGTGCCAGCAGTTACTCCAGGGATAATGGCTACACCTTC	CASSYSRDNGYTF
TRBJ2-7	TRBV5-4	-	TRBD2	TGTGCCAGCAGCCCCGGACTAGCGGGGGTCATAGCCTACGAGCAGTACTTC	CASSPGLAGVIAYEQYF
TRBJ2-7	TRBV7-2	-	TRBD1	TGTGCCAGCAGCTTAGTAGGGGGCCGCCTCTCCGAGCAGTACTTC	CASSLVGGRLSEQYF
TRBJ2-5	TRBV6-6	once	-	TGTGCCAGCAGTTATCTAGGGGCGGGAGAGACCCAGTACTTC	CASSYLGAGETQYF
TRBJ1-2	TRBV12-5	few	TRBD1	TGTGCTAGTGGTCGGGACAGCTATGGCTACACCTTC	CASGRDSYGYTF
TRBJ2-7	TRBV5-1	-	-	TGCGCCAGCAGCTTGTTGCAGGAGGGCTCCTACGAGCAGTACTTC	CASSLLQEGSYEQYF
TRBJ2-3	TRBV6-5	once	TRBD2	TGTGCCAGCTCCCCGGGGGGGAGAGTAGATACGCAGTATTTT	CASSPGGRVDTQYF
TRBJ1-1	TRBV5-4	-	TRBD1	TGTGCCAGCAGCCCCCGACAGGGGGGAAGTAACACTGAAGCTTTCTTT	CASSPRQGGSNTEAFF
TRBJ1-2	TRBV4-1	-	-	TGCGCCAGCAGCCAAGAAAGGGGGGTCTATGGCTACACCTTC	CASSQERGVYGYTF
TRBJ1-1	TRBV6-5	-	-	TGTGCCAGCAGTTCAGTAGGGACAACTGAAGCTTTCTTT	CASSSVGTTEAFF
TRBJ2-5	TRBV28	-	-	TGTGCCAGCAGTTTGAGGGAGTATGAGACCCAGTACTTC	CASSLREYETQYF
TRBJ2-7	TRBV10-3	-	-	TGTGCCATCAGTGAGTCTAGCTACGAGCAGTACTTC	CAISESSYEQYF
TRBJ2-1	TRBV13	-	TRBD1	TGTGCCAGCAGCTTCCACCTGGGGACAGGGGGAAATGAGCAGTTCTTC	CASSFHLGTGGNEQFF
TRBJ2-2	TRBV2	-	TRBD2	TGTGCCAGCGTCCAGCGGGAGGTGGTCGGGGAGCTGTTTTTT	CASVQREVVGELFF
TRBJ2-7	TRBV5-1	-	TRBD2	TGCGCCAGCAGCGGGGGACTAGCGGGGGGACCGGCCTCCTACGAGCAGTACTTC	CASSGGLAGGPASYEQYF
TRBJ1-1	TRBV9	-	TRBD1	TGTGCCAGCAGCGTAACGGGACAGCTCATGAACACTGAAGCTTTCTTT	CASSVTGQLMNTEAFF